These 10 T cell receptor beta chains were sequenced from one sample in a study of T cells in Graves' hyperthyroidism and ophthalmopathy. Regions amplified from RNA transcripts were the TCR beta CDR3 regions. First-round RT-PCR targeting the TCR CDR3 was performed with the HTBI primer set. MiXCR, applied by TCRdb to the multiplex PCR reads, yields one record per CDR3 protein. The sample gives 130,000 or so distinct CDR3 sequences, approximately 20% of which show up once; 60% to 80% is in the top ten. The sequenced material came from blood. These receptors originate from a woman between 50 and 59 years old with Graves' hyperthyroidism that later progressed to Graves' ophthalmopathy.

This clonotype was observed a handful of times. The chain has TRBV15 and TRBJ2-7; TRBD1 aligns across 7 bases. Germline trimming cut 0 bases from V and 4 bases from J; bases unmatched to any gene: 3. This CDR3 has 14 residues. The germline CDR1 and CDR2 sequences are LNHNV and YYDKDF (reference sequence). The CDR3 bases are TGTGCCACCAGCAGAGACAGGGGGACATACGAGCAGTACTTC. Its protein product is CATSRDRGTYEQYF.

This chain uses TRBV24-1 with TRBJ2-2, with TRBD1 matching 12 bases. The CDR3 extends over 16 amino acids. Germline lookup yields CDR1 KGHDR and CDR2 SFDVKD. Trimming took 4 bases from V and 9 from J; bases not matched to a gene: 8. The CDR3 here is CATSDRGQGAPRELFF. CDR3 bases: TGTGCCACCAGTGACCGGGGACAGGGGGCGCCTCGGGAGCTGTTTTTT.

This clonotype has at least ten counts. The chain joins TRBV28 to TRBJ1-1; D not certain. This CDR3 is built from 16 residues. Germline CDR1 reads MDHEN; CDR2 reads SYDVKM. V lost 7 bases and J lost 2, with 20 bases in between. The CDR3, as DNA: TGTGCCAGCACCCCGACGAGGGTCCCCCGTAACACTGAAGCTTTCTTT. Translation gives CASTPTRVPRNTEAFF.

This clonotype was observed a handful of times. The chain employs TRBV28 and TRBJ1-4, with D tentatively TRBD1 (6 bases). The CDR3 loop spans 14 amino acids. The germline CDR1 and CDR2 sequences are MDHEN and SYDVKM. Trimming stripped 1 base from V and 8 bases from J, with 11 bases between. This CDR3 is CASSLLGGQEKLFF. The CDR3 region has the DNA TGTGCCAGCAGTTTATTGGGGGGGCAAGAAAAACTGTTTTTT.

The V gene is TRBV19, the J gene TRBJ2-3, with D possibly being TRBD1 (5 bases). Trimming left V 2 bases short and J 3 bases short, with 6 bases between. This CDR3 contains 13 residues. CDR1 is LNHDA and CDR2 is SQIVND in the germline V gene (reference sequence). The CDR3 spells CASSIQGTDTQYF. The CDR3 bases are TGTGCCAGTAGTATACAGGGAACAGATACGCAGTATTTT.

This clonotype was observed at least ten times. V gene TRBV28 combines with J gene TRBJ1-1; TRBD1 might be the D (6 bases). Per the germline V gene, CDR1 is MDHEN and CDR2 is SYDVKM. This CDR3 region has 15 residues. V lost 1 base and J lost 3, with 12 bases in between. DNA of the CDR3: TGTGCCAGCAGTTTATTGGGAGGGGGAGACACTGAAGCTTTCTTT. This translates into CASSLLGGGDTEAFF.

This clonotype appeared many times. This chain links TRBV20-1 with TRBJ1-1; D gene uncertain. Per the germline V gene, CDR1 is DFQATT and CDR2 is SNEGSKA (reference sequence). V lost 3 bases to trimming and J lost 4 bases, with 9 bases between them. The CDR3 loop spans 12 amino acids. The CDR3 region has the DNA TGCAGTGCTAGTCCCCGACGCACTGAAGCTTTCTTT. It specifies CSASPRRTEAFF.

In this sample, this clonotype turned up many times. This rearrangement joins TRBV7-3 to TRBJ1-1, with 8 bases identical to TRBD1. Trimming removed 6 bases from V and 4 bases from J; junction bases left unmatched: 4. The CDR3 is 13 amino acids. CDR1 and CDR2 from the germline V gene are SGHTA and FQGTGA. The CDR3 region is CASRDREGTEAFF. The CDR3 DNA reads TGTGCCAGCAGGGACAGGGAGGGCACTGAAGCTTTCTTT.

This clonotype was found many times. The chain couples TRBV2 to TRBJ2-1; unclear D gene. The CDR3 consists of 13 residues. V was shortened by 5 bases and J by 9 bases, with 14 bases between the two germline ends. CDR1 SNHLY and CDR2 FYNNEI come from the germline V gene. The CDR3 loop reads CASSTRAWGEQFF. Here the CDR3 DNA reads TGTGCCAGCAGTACCCGGGCTTGGGGTGAGCAGTTCTTC.

This clonotype came up many times. The chain is built from TRBV12-5 and TRBJ2-3; 10 positions agree with TRBD2. Trimming took 7 bases from V and 5 from J; bases not matched to a gene: 6. The CDR3 is made up of 14 amino acids. From germline, CDR1 is LGHNT and CDR2 FRNRAP. CDR3 sequence reads: CASAISGRRDTQYF. Here the CDR3 DNA reads TGTGCTAGTGCCATTAGCGGGAGGCGAGATACGCAGTATTTT.